These T cell receptor beta chains were read from a single sample in a study of human T cells and chemical hapten exposure. In TCRdb, the RACE reads were re-called with MiXCR into one record per CDR3 protein. The sample has some 70,000 distinct CDR3 sequences; approximately 11% are singletons. The sample consisted of whole blood, taken in connection with sensitization to the hapten diphenylcyclopropenone (DPC). The source is a woman in her 50s with alopecia areata. Some clones in this sample may be carry-over from other donors' samples. Each CDR3 is given with its conserved first and last residue. The order of the fields is D gene, V gene, J gene, clone size, CDR3 protein, CDR3 DNA. The D gene is left open where the match is weak. Not all rows give a size; the values are once, few, many and, for expanded clones, a class.

>-|TRBV12-3/TRBV12-4|TRBJ1-5|few
CASSRRPEGQPQHF
TGTGCCAGCAGCCGTCGGCCCGAGGGTCAGCCCCAGCATTTT
>TRBD2|TRBV3-1|TRBJ2-6|many
CASSRPGGFSGANVLTF
TGTGCCAGCAGCCGACCGGGAGGATTCTCTGGGGCCAACGTCCTGACTTTC
>-|TRBV2|TRBJ2-6|many
CASSFSGANVLTF
TGTGCCAGCAGTTTCTCTGGGGCCAACGTCCTGACTTTC
>TRBD2|TRBV29-1|TRBJ2-1|many
CSVYGTSGSLRDEQFF
TGCAGCGTTTACGGGACTAGCGGGAGCCTTAGAGATGAGCAGTTCTTC
>-|TRBV20-1|TRBJ1-1|few
CSARDPNTEAFF
TGCAGTGCTAGAGATCCGAACACTGAAGCTTTCTTT
>-|TRBV27|TRBJ1-1|-
CASFTGMNTEAFF
TGTGCCAGTTTTACAGGCATGAACACTGAAGCTTTCTTT
>-|TRBV9|TRBJ2-3|-
CASTKKGRRTDTQYF
TGTGCCAGCACCAAAAAGGGACGGCGCACAGATACGCAGTATTTT
>TRBD2|TRBV20-1|TRBJ2-2|-
CSARALAGGRPTGELFF
TGCAGTGCTAGAGCGTTAGCGGGGGGGCGGCCCACCGGGGAGCTGTTTTTT
>-|TRBV20-1|TRBJ2-7|few
CSAFPKDRGQLAGLFYEQYF
TGCAGTGCTTTTCCCAAGGACAGGGGGCAACTAGCGGGGCTTTTCTACGAGCAGTACTTC
>-|TRBV5-1|TRBJ2-6|-
CASSLGLVYSGANVLTF
TGCGCCAGCAGCTTGGGACTTGTGTACTCTGGGGCCAACGTCCTGACTTTC
>TRBD1|TRBV28|TRBJ2-2|few
CASSGQGVTGELFF
TGTGCCAGCAGCGGACAGGGGGTTACCGGGGAGCTGTTTTTT
>-|TRBV3-1|TRBJ2-7|many
CASSYSGQSYEQYF
TGTGCCAGCAGCTATTCCGGACAGTCCTACGAGCAGTACTTC
>-|TRBV20-1|TRBJ2-3|-
CSARSSGGLGDTQYF
TGCAGTGCTAGGAGTTCGGGGGGCCTAGGAGATACGCAGTATTTT
>-|TRBV4-2|TRBJ1-2|many
CASSQDGGRVHYGYTF
TGTGCCAGCAGCCAAGATGGAGGTCGAGTTCACTATGGCTACACCTTC
>-|TRBV18|TRBJ1-3|-
CASHGSGNTIYF
TGTGCCAGTCACGGTTCTGGAAACACCATATATTTT
>TRBD1|TRBV29-1|TRBJ2-1|-
CSVRDRTYNEQFF
TGCAGCGTCCGGGACAGGACCTACAATGAGCAGTTCTTC
>-|TRBV3-1|TRBJ2-3|many
CASSQDGVFGTQYF
TGTGCCAGCAGCCAAGATGGCGTGTTTGGTACGCAGTATTTT
>-|TRBV6-2/TRBV6-3|TRBJ2-5|-
CASSYAETQYF
TGTGCCAGCAGTTACGCCGAGACCCAGTACTTC
>TRBD1|TRBV7-8|TRBJ1-6|many
CASRKTRDRGSPLHF
TGTGCCAGCCGTAAAACCCGGGACAGGGGATCACCCCTCCACTTT
>TRBD1|TRBV30|TRBJ2-1|few
CAWTQGQSYNEQFF
TGTGCCTGGACCCAGGGACAGTCCTACAATGAGCAGTTCTTC
>TRBD1|TRBV6-1|TRBJ2-7|many
CASSESKQGAQYF
TGTGCCAGCAGTGAATCAAAACAGGGGGCTCAGTACTTC
>-|TRBV15|TRBJ1-5|few
CATSSGPPDQPQHF
TGTGCCACCAGCAGCGGCCCCCCGGATCAGCCCCAGCATTTT
>-|TRBV11-2|TRBJ2-1|many
CASSLGAAQFF
TGTGCCAGCAGCTTAGGGGCAGCGCAGTTCTTC
>-|TRBV20-1|TRBJ1-5|-
CSARGDDQPQHF
TGCAGTGCTAGGGGTGACGATCAGCCCCAGCATTTT
>-|TRBV18|TRBJ2-5|few
CASSPLGENQETQYF
TGTGCCAGCTCACCACTAGGGGAAAACCAAGAGACCCAGTACTTC
>-|TRBV4-2|TRBJ2-2|-
CASSQDPVNTGELFF
TGTGCCAGCAGCCAAGATCCGGTCAACACCGGGGAGCTGTTTTTT
>TRBD1|TRBV7-3|TRBJ2-2|-
CASSQASGQGYTGELFF
TGTGCCAGCAGCCAAGCTTCGGGACAGGGATACACCGGGGAGCTGTTTTTT
>-|TRBV7-8|TRBJ2-5|few
CASSLQEYQETQYF
TGTGCCAGCAGCTTGCAGGAATACCAAGAGACCCAGTACTTC
>-|TRBV18|TRBJ1-4|many
CASSPPMENEKLFF
TGTGCCAGCTCACCACCGATGGAGAATGAAAAACTGTTTTTT
>-|TRBV11-2|TRBJ2-7|many
CASSSAGTTSYEQYF
TGTGCCAGCAGCTCCGCTGGGACAACTTCCTACGAGCAGTACTTC